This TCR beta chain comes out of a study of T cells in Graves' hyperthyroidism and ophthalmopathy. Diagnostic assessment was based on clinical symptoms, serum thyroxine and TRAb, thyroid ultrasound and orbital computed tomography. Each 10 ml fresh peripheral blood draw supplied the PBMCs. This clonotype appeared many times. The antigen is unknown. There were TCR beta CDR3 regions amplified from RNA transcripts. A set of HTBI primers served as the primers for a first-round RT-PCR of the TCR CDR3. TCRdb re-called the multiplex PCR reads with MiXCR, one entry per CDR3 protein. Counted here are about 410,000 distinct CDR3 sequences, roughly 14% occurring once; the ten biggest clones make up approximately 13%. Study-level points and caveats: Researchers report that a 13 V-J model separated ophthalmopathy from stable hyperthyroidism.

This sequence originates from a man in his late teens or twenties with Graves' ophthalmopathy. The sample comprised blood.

Here the CDR3 DNA reads TGTGCCAGCAGCTTAGGGACGTTATCTGGAAACACCATATATTTT. It yields the protein CASSLGTLSGNTIYF. The chain links TRBV11-2 to TRBJ1-3; D remains unclear. The CDR3 length is 15 residues. The germline V gene encodes CDR1 SGHAT and CDR2 FQNNGV. V shed 1 base and J shed 1 base, with 8 bases lying between them.